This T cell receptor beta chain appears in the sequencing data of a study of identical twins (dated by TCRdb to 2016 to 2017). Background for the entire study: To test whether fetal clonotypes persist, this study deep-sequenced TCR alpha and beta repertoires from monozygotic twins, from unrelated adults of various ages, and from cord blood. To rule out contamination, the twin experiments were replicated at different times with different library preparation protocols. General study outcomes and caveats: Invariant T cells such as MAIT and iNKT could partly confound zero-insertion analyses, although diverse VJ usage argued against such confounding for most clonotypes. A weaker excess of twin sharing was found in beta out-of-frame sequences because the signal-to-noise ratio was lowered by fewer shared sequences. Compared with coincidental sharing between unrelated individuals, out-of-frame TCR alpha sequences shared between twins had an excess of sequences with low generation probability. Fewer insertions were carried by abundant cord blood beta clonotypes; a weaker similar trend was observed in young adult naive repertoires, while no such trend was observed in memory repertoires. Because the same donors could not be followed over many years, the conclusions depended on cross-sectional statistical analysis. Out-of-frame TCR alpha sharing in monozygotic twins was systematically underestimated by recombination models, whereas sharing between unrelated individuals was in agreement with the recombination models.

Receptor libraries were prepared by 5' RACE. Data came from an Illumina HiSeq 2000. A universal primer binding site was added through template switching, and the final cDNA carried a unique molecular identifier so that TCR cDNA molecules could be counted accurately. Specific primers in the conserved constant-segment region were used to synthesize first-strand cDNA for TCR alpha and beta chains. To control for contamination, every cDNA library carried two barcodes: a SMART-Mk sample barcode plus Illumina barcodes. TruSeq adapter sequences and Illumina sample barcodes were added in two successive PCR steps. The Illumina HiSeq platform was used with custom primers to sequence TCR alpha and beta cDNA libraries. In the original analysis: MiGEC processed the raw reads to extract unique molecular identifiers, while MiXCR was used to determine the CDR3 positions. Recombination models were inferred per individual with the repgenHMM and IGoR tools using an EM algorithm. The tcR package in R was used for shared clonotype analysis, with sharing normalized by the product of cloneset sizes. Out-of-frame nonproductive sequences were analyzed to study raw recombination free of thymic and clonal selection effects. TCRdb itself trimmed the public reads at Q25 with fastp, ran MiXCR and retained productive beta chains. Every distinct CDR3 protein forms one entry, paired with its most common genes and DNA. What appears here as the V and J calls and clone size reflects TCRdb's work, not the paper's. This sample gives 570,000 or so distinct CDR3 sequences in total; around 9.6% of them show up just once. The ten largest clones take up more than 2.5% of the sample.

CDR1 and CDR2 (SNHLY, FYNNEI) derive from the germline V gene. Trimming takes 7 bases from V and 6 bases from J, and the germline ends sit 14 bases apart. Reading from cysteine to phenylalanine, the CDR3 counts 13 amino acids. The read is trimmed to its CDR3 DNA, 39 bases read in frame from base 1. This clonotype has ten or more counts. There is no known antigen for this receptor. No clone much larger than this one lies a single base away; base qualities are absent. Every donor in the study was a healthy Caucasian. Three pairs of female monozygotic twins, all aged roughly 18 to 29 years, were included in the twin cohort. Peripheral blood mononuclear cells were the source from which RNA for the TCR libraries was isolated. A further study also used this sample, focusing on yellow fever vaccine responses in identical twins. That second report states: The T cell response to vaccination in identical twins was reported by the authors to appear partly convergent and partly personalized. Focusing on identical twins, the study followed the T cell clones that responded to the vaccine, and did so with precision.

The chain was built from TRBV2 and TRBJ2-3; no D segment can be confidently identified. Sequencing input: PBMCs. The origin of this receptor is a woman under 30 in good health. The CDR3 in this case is CASTARVLDTQYF. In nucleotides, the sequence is TGTGCCAGCACGGCCAGAGTTTTGGATACGCAGTATTTT. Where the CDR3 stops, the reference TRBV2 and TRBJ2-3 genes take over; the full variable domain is EPEVTQTPSHQVTQMGQEVILRCVPISNHLYFYWYRQILGQKVEFLVSFYNNEISEKSEIFDDQFSVERPDGSNFTLKIRSTKLEDSAMYFCASTARVLDTQYFGPGTRLTVL.